This entry is about one T cell receptor beta chain. This table comes from immunoSEQ multiplex PCR, and its TCRdb copy is limited to in-frame clones, with some not included. The repertoire includes approximately 7,000 clones, 55% to 75% of them detected once, and approximately 3% sits in the top ten. The sample belongs to a study of neoadjuvant anti-PD-1 for oral cavity cancer. The sequenced sample was PBMCs, obtained before nivolumab (anti-PD-1) treatment. This clonotype was obtained from a person between 40 and 79 years old with oral cavity squamous cell carcinoma.

The CDR3 DNA is TGTGCCAGCAGTCTTCAGAACCCCCTCTACGAGCAGTACTTC. Protein: CASSLQNPLYEQYF. The rearrangement uses TRBV7-6 and TRBJ2-7; no reliable D call. Germline V gene data show CDR1 as SGHVS and CDR2 as FNYEAQ. This CDR3 region has 14 residues. The V end was cut by 6 bases, the J end by 3 bases, with 15 bases between.